Listed here are 23 T cell receptor beta chains from one sample, sequenced in a study of T cell repertoires in ileal Crohn's disease (dated by TCRdb to between 2017 and 2020). The time point tag for this specimen amounts to: neoterminal ileum biopsy at postoperative endoscopy, about 6 months after surgery. The method behind the library was the immunoSEQ multiplex PCR assay. As stored in TCRdb, this immuneACCESS dataset retains in-frame rearrangements with V and J assigned. A fraction of the clones does not appear; measured against another copy, unresolved V genes explain less than half of the discrepancy, and the remainder lacks a known reason. Counted in this sample were about 11,000 clones; roughly 80% of them appeared once. Clones ranked in the top ten supply around 15% of the sample. Material for sequencing was ileal tissue. The receptors derive from an adult with Crohn's disease.

The chain employs TRBV11-2 and TRBJ1-2, with D possibly being TRBD1 (6 bases). CDR3 length: 12 residues. Per the germline V gene, CDR1 is SGHAT and CDR2 is FQNNGV. The V and J ends lost 5 bases and 6 bases respectively, with 10 bases between them. CDR3 loop: CASSRSGDGYTF. The CDR3 DNA is TGTGCCAGCAGCCGTTCAGGGGATGGCTACACCTTC.

CDR3 coding DNA: TGTGCCAGCAGCCCTTGGACAGGGGGCACAGATACGCAGTATTTT. Translated, it gives CASSPWTGGTDTQYF. The chain recombines TRBV9 with TRBJ2-3, with 9 bases that match TRBD1. Germline lookup yields CDR1 SGDLS and CDR2 YYNGEE. This CDR3 has 15 residues. After removal of 4 bases from V and 1 base from J, the junction contained 4 bases not matched to a gene. The full variable domain, rest sourced from reference TRBV9 and TRBJ2-3, is DSGVTQTPKHLITATGQRVTLRCSPRSGDLSVYWYQQSLDQGLQFLIQYYNGEERAKGNILERFSAQQFPDLHSELNLSSLELGDSALYFCASSPWTGGTDTQYFGPGTRLTVL.

V is TRBV5-5 and J is TRBJ1-2; D possibly corresponds to TRBD1 (5 bases). The germline V and J ends were trimmed by 6 bases and 5 bases, with 20 bases remaining between them. The CDR3 is 15 residues long. Germline V CDR1 and CDR2: SGHKS, YYEKEE (reference sequence). The CDR3 protein is CASTLSLGRQYGYTF. DNA of the CDR3: TGTGCCAGCACCTTATCTTTGGGGCGCCAATATGGCTACACCTTC.

This clone was seen more than once but under ten times. J is TRBJ2-3 and V is TRBV19; 12 bases are a match to TRBD2. CDR3 length: 12 amino acids. After removal of 9 bases from V and 9 bases from J, the junction contained 4 bases not matched to a gene. Germline CDR1 is LNHDA and CDR2 is SQIVND (reference sequence). For the CDR3, the DNA is TGTGCCAGCCGACTAGCGGGAGAGACGCAGTATTTT. This codes for CASRLAGETQYF.

This chain links TRBV19 with TRBJ2-7, with D possibly TRBD1 on 5 matching bases. Per the germline V gene, CDR1 is LNHDA and CDR2 is SQIVND (reference sequence). V lost 3 bases, J lost 7 bases, and 13 bases lay in between. The CDR3 runs to 13 residues. As DNA, the CDR3 is TGTGCCAGTAGTATTTCAAAGGGGCGGGAGCAGTACTTC. Its protein product is CASSISKGREQYF.

This clone has only one observation. The chain carries TRBV6-1 and TRBJ1-3; TRBD1 is a possible D gene (6 bases). This CDR3 comprises 17 residues. Germline values: CDR1 MNHNS, CDR2 SASEGT. Trimming removed 4 bases from V and 0 bases from J, with 16 bases in between. The DNA for the CDR3 is TGTGCCAGCAGTGGGCACCTGAGGGGGATCTCTGGAAACACCATATATTTT. Translating it yields CASSGHLRGISGNTIYF.

The chain joins TRBV27 to TRBJ2-5; TRBD2 matches 10 bases. CDR3 length equals 17 residues. Germline trimming cut 5 bases from V and 5 bases from J; bases unmatched to any gene: 14. Germline lookup yields CDR1 MNHEY and CDR2 SMNVEV (reference sequence). In nucleotides, the CDR3 is TGTGCCAGCAGTCCCCCCGTTAGTAGCGGGAGGAGGGAGACCCAGTACTTC. Protein product: CASSPPVSSGRRETQYF.

CDR3: CASSFFGPGTYEQYF. The CDR3 nucleotides are TGTGCCAGCAGCTTTTTCGGCCCAGGGACCTACGAGCAGTACTTC. The J gene is TRBJ2-7, the V gene TRBV5-4; D is possibly TRBD1 (5 bases). The CDR3 runs to 15 residues. Germline CDR1 reads SGHNT; CDR2 reads YYREEE (reference sequence). The V gene lost 2 bases and the J gene lost 2 bases, with 14 bases spanning the gap.

J is TRBJ2-7 and V is TRBV28; tentative D call: TRBD1 (6 bases). The V end was cut by 5 bases, the J end by 5 bases, with 10 bases between. Germline CDR1 and CDR2: MDHEN and SYDVKM. The CDR3 length is 12 residues. The CDR3 here is CASSIQGNEQYF. Here the CDR3 DNA reads TGTGCCAGCAGTATACAGGGTAACGAGCAGTACTTC.

In its sample, this clone was seen once. V gene TRBV27 combines with J gene TRBJ2-3; D not certain. V lost 4 bases, J lost 2 bases, and 4 bases lay in between. CDR3 length equals 12 residues. CDR1 and CDR2 (germline): MNHEY, SMNVEV (reference sequence). The chain's CDR3 is CASSSVTDTQYF. DNA for the CDR3: TGTGCCAGCAGTTCCGTCACAGATACGCAGTATTTT.

The chain uses TRBV4-2 and TRBJ1-2, with D tentatively TRBD1 (5 bases). The CDR3 sequence is 13 residues long. V lost 0 bases to trimming and J lost 7 bases, with 9 bases between them. Germline values: CDR1 LGHNA, CDR2 YNFKEQ. The CDR3 loop reads CASSQDRQGGYTF. CDR3 nucleotide sequence: TGTGCCAGCAGCCAAGATAGGCAGGGTGGCTACACCTTC.

The chain carries TRBV6-6 and TRBJ1-5; no clear D gene. The germline V and J ends were trimmed by 3 bases and 6 bases, with 6 bases remaining between them. The CDR3 length is 12 residues. Germline CDR1 and CDR2: MNHNY and SVGAGI (reference sequence). CDR3 bases: TGTGCCAGCAGTTATGAGGGTCAGCCCCAGCATTTT. As protein: CASSYEGQPQHF.

The rearrangement links TRBV7-9 to TRBJ2-7; the D gene is possibly TRBD2 (5 bases). V was shortened by 5 bases and J by 3 bases, with 20 bases between the two germline ends. The germline V gene encodes CDR1 SEHNR and CDR2 FQNEAQ (reference sequence). This CDR3 is 16 amino acids long. CDR3 sequence: CASSGEALGLDYEQYF. The CDR3, as DNA: TGTGCCAGCAGCGGAGAGGCGTTAGGACTGGACTACGAGCAGTACTTC.

To note about this clone: The junction and the germline gene differ at one end; a read error may be behind it. The genes are TRBV7-7 and TRBJ2-3; TRBD1 matches at 9 bases. Germline loops: CDR1 SSHAT, CDR2 FNYEAQ (reference sequence). The CDR3 covers 13 residues. CDR3 amino acids: CASSSDRGDTQYF. For the CDR3, the DNA is TGTGCTAGCAGCTCCGACAGGGGGGATACGCAGTATTTT.

The J gene is TRBJ2-2, the V gene TRBV28, with 7 bases fitting TRBD2. Trimming removed 5 bases from V and 2 bases from J; junction bases left unmatched: 5. Per the germline V gene, CDR1 is MDHEN and CDR2 is SYDVKM. The CDR3 loop spans 15 amino acids. CDR3 in DNA: TGTGCCAGCAGTCCCGGACTAGTCAACACCGGGGAGCTGTTTTTT. It yields the protein CASSPGLVNTGELFF.

This chain joins TRBV7-9 and TRBJ1-2; D is unresolved. Germline V CDR1 and CDR2: SEHNR, FQNEAQ (reference sequence). The CDR3 runs to 15 residues. Trimming removed 2 bases from V and 4 bases from J, with 14 bases in between. The CDR3 DNA reads TGTGCCAGCAGCTTAACCGGGAAACCCTCCTATGGCTACACCTTC. Its protein product is CASSLTGKPSYGYTF.

This clone was seen just once. V and J are TRBV25-1 and TRBJ2-5; D not certain. The CDR3 covers 13 residues. Trimming removed 1 base from V and 3 bases from J, with 6 bases in between. The V gene's germline CDR1 is MGHDK and CDR2 SYGVNS. CDR3 protein: CASSEWSEETQYF. DNA for the CDR3: TGTGCCAGCAGTGAATGGAGTGAAGAGACCCAGTACTTC.

The V gene is TRBV6-5, the J gene TRBJ2-7; TRBD2 aligns across 10 bases. Looked up from germline, CDR1 is MNHEY and CDR2 is SVGAGI. V was clipped by 4 bases and J by 2 bases; unmatched bases: 2. This CDR3 comprises 14 residues. The DNA for the CDR3 is TGTGCCAGCAGTTCACTAGCGGGGACCTACGAGCAGTACTTC. The encoded protein is CASSSLAGTYEQYF.

The gene calls are TRBV11-2 and TRBJ2-2, with TRBD1 matching over 7 bases. The CDR3 contains 18 residues. CDR1 SGHAT and CDR2 FQNNGV come from the germline V gene. The V segment lost 1 base and the J segment 4 bases; nucleotides outside the gene matches: 12. The CDR3 DNA is TGTGCCAGCAGCTTAGCGGGACAGCGATTGCTAGCCACCGGGGAGCTGTTTTTT. Translated: CASSLAGQRLLATGELFF.

The chain employs TRBV4-2 and TRBJ2-2; no reliable D call. CDR1 is LGHNA, CDR2 YNFKEQ, per germline. The CDR3 is 15 amino acids. V dropped 6 bases and J dropped 1 base, with 12 bases sitting between them. CDR3 amino acids: CASSPTAQNTGELFF. The CDR3 coding sequence is TGTGCCAGCAGTCCGACTGCTCAGAACACCGGGGAGCTGTTTTTT.

This clone was seen only a few times. The J gene is TRBJ2-7, the V gene TRBV5-1, with 7 bases lining up with TRBD1. V lost 4 bases to trimming and J lost 7 bases; unmatched junction nucleotides: 14. CDR3 size: 15 residues. Germline-derived CDR1 and CDR2 are SGHRS and YFSETQ. CDR3 region: CASSRPGQKKQEQYF. The CDR3 coding sequence is TGCGCCAGCAGCCGGCCGGGACAGAAGAAACAGGAGCAGTACTTC.

This clone showed up just once. The V and J genes are TRBV7-8 and TRBJ1-1; D perhaps matches TRBD1 (6 bases). V was clipped by 5 bases and J by 5 bases, with 12 bases between them. The CDR3 length is 13 residues. Germline assignment: CDR1 SGHVS and CDR2 FQNEAQ. CDR3 in DNA: TGTGCCAGCAGCAAAGGGGGATGGACTGAAGCTTTCTTT. The encoded protein is CASSKGGWTEAFF.

This chain connects TRBV28 to TRBJ1-6; D is possibly TRBD1 (6 bases). V shed 7 bases and J shed 7 bases, with 14 bases lying between them. The germline CDR1 and CDR2 sequences are MDHEN and SYDVKM. The CDR3 is 14 amino acids. CDR3 nucleotide sequence: TGTGCCAGCAATCCGGGACACCTGAATTCACCCCTCCACTTT. Amino acid sequence: CASNPGHLNSPLHF.